This passage covers 5 T cell receptor beta chains from one sample sequenced in a study of siplizumab effects on memory and regulatory T cells. Only in-frame clones appear in the TCRdb table, and some are missing; sequencing was by immunoSEQ multiplex PCR. The sample consists of roughly 120,000 clones, 92% of them appearing once. Material: Tregs sorted from blood. All receptors come from a human donor in good health.

The genes are TRBV2 and TRBJ2-5, with D uncertain. The CDR3 is 14 residues long. In germline, CDR1 is SNHLY, CDR2 FYNNEI. V lost 7 bases, J lost 1 base, and 13 bases lay in between. The CDR3 spells CASTRVGIQETQYF. The CDR3 nucleotides are TGTGCCAGCACAAGAGTAGGGATCCAAGAGACCCAGTACTTC. Drawing the rest from reference TRBV2 and TRBJ2-5, the complete variable domain is EPEVTQTPSHQVTQMGQEVILRCVPISNHLYFYWYRQILGQKVEFLVSFYNNEISEKSEIFDDQFSVERPDGSNFTLKIRSTKLEDSAMYFCASTRVGIQETQYFGPGTRLLVL.

The sample holds a few counts of this clone. The gene calls are TRBV6-4 and TRBJ1-1, with D uncertain. V lost 8 bases, J lost 0 bases, and 10 bases lay in between. Germline lookup yields CDR1 MRHNA and CDR2 SNTAGT. The CDR3 length is 13 residues. This CDR3 reads CASGSYMNTEAFF. In nucleotides, the CDR3 is TGTGCCAGCGGATCATACATGAACACTGAAGCTTTCTTT.

V gene TRBV15 combines with J gene TRBJ2-1, with D maybe TRBD2 (6 bases). V lost 4 bases to trimming and J lost 5 bases, with 15 bases between them. CDR3 size: 15 residues. Germline V gene data show CDR1 as LNHNV and CDR2 as YYDKDF (reference sequence). CDR3 residues: CATSTPWAGHNEQFF. CDR3 DNA: TGTGCCACCAGCACCCCCTGGGCGGGGCACAATGAGCAGTTCTTC.

V usage is TRBV7-2 and J usage is TRBJ2-7; D is possibly TRBD1 (6 bases). Trimming cost V 6 bases and J 3 bases, with 27 bases left between them. This CDR3 region has 18 residues. Germline CDR1 reads SGHTA; CDR2 reads FQGNSA. CDR3 in DNA: TGTGCCAGCAGTCTTTATAAGAACGACAGGAGTCGTCTCTACGAGCAGTACTTC. Amino acid sequence: CASSLYKNDRSRLYEQYF.

The chain is built from TRBV5-1 and TRBJ2-3; TRBD2 aligns across 14 bases. This CDR3 comprises 19 residues. Germline V gene data show CDR1 as SGHRS and CDR2 as YFSETQ. V lost 4 bases, J lost 6 bases, and 16 bases stayed unmatched. As DNA, the CDR3 is TGCGCCAGCAGCACTGGGACTAGCGGGAGTCGTTTAGGTCTCGATACGCAGTATTTT. Its protein product is CASSTGTSGSRLGLDTQYF.